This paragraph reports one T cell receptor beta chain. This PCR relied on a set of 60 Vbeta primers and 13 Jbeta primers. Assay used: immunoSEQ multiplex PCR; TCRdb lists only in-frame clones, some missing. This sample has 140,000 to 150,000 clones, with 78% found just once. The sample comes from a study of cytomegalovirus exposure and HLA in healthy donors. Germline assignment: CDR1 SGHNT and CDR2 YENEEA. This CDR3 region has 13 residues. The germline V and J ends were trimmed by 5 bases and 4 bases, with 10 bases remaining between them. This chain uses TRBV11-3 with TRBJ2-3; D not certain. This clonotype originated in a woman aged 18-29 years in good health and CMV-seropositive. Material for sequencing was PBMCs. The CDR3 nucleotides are TGTGCCAGCAGCCCTAGTGGAGCAGATACGCAGTATTTT. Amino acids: CASSPSGADTQYF.